This T cell receptor (beta chain) was sequenced during a study of metastatic and nonmetastatic thyroid tumors. Overall study: Patients with malignant and benign thyroid disease provided blood and tumor or nodule tissue, whose repertoires were compared. Findings and caveats of the study: For both blood and tumor, malignant thyroid tumors reportedly showed significantly higher TCR beta diversity than benign nodules did.

V lost 4 bases, J lost 4 bases, and 6 bases stayed unmatched. The CDR3 runs to 13 residues. Per germline, CDR1 DFQATT and CDR2 SNEGSKA (reference sequence). TCRdb re-called clones via MiXCR from the PCR reads. The sample holds some 35,000 clones; around 32% are singletons and the top ten take approximately 8%. Each patient came to thyroid surgery without any prior treatment (of any kind). This clone was seen at least ten times. Its antigen is unknown. V gene TRBV20-1 combines with J gene TRBJ2-5, with 7 bases aligning to TRBD1. The sequence derives from a female donor with papillary thyroid cancer or a benign thyroid nodule (not recorded which). Some clones in this sample may be carry-over from other donors' samples. Specimen: blood. The CDR3 region is CSAIQGRPETQYF. The CDR3 nucleotides are TGCAGTGCTATACAGGGGCGCCCAGAGACCCAGTACTTC.